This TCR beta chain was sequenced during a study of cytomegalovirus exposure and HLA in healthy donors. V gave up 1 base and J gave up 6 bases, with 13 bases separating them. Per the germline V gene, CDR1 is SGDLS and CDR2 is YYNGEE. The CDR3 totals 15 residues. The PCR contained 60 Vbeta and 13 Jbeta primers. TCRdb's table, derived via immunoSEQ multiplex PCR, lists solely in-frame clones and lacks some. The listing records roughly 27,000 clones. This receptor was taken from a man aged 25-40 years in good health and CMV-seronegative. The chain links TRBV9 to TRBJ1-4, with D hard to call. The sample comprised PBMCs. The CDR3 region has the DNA TGTGCCAGCAGCGTATCGAGAGAATATCATGAAAAACTGTTTTTT. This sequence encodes CASSVSREYHEKLFF.